One and the same sample provided the 13 T cell receptor beta chains below, sequenced in a study of blood T cells in healthy people across ages. Next came a second PCR, run for roughly 6 to 11 cycles, which used a sample-barcoded 5' primer along with a J-beta primer mix. TCRdb redid the calling of the 5' RACE reads with MiXCR, one entry per CDR3 protein. The sample yields approximately 400,000 distinct CDR3 sequences, roughly half seen once. Sequenced sample: blood. The receptors shown here come from a man aged 55-75 years in good health.

V usage is TRBV29-1 and J usage is TRBJ2-7; 7 bases align to TRBD1. V shed 1 base, J shed 10 bases, and the junction held 13 bases outside the gene matches. In germline, CDR1 is SQVTM, CDR2 ANQGSEA. The CDR3 sequence is 14 residues long. The CDR3 DNA follows: TGCAGCGTTGAAGGGGTGGGACAGTTCGCGGCCCAGTACTTC. Its protein is CSVEGVGQFAAQYF.

This clonotype was counted only a few times. The gene calls are TRBV14 and TRBJ2-1; D remains unclear. Germline CDR1 and CDR2: SGHDN and FVKESK. V lost 1 base to trimming and J lost 3 bases, with 13 bases between them. The CDR3 spans 16 residues. CDR3 DNA sequence: TGTGCCAGCAGCCAAGTCCCTGGATGGGACTACAATGAGCAGTTCTTC. It translates to CASSQVPGWDYNEQFF. The full variable domain, rest sourced from reference TRBV14 and TRBJ2-1, is EAGVTQFPSHSVIEKGQTVTLRCDPISGHDNLYWYRRVMGKEIKFLLHFVKESKQDESGMPNNRFLAERTGGTYSTLKVQPAELEDSGVYFCASSQVPGWDYNEQFFGPGTRLTVL.

The chain couples TRBV5-1 to TRBJ1-1; TRBD1 agrees at 7 bases. The CDR3 length is 12 residues. The V gene's germline CDR1 is SGHRS and CDR2 YFSETQ. Trimming took 4 bases from V and 11 from J; bases not matched to a gene: 8. The CDR3, as DNA: TGCGCCAGCAGCACCGAACAGGGGTGGGCTTTCTTT. Translation: CASSTEQGWAFF.

This clonotype occurred a few times. V gene TRBV10-2 combines with J gene TRBJ2-5; a weak D match, TRBD2 (6 bases). This CDR3 has 14 amino acids. The germline CDR1 and CDR2 sequences are WSHSY and SAAADI. Trimming cost V 11 bases and J 5 bases, with 21 bases left between them. The CDR3 region is CAVTGTLNGETQYF. In DNA form, the CDR3 reads TGCGCCGTGACCGGGACTCTAAACGGGGAGACCCAGTACTTC.

This CDR3 is CASSFSGLSEAFF. DNA of the CDR3: TGTGCCAGCAGTTTTTCGGGACTGTCTGAAGCTTTCTTT. V usage is TRBV12-3 or TRBV12-4 and J usage is TRBJ1-1; maybe TRBD1 (5 bases). The length of the CDR3 is 13 residues. Trimming left V 3 bases short and J 6 bases short, with 11 bases between.

This clonotype was seen only a few times. This rearrangement joins TRBV20-1 to TRBJ1-2; tentative D call: TRBD1 (5 bases). The CDR3 is 15 residues long. Germline-derived CDR1 and CDR2 are DFQATT and SNEGSKA (reference sequence). V lost 0 bases, J lost 3 bases, and 14 bases lay in between. CDR3 amino acids: CSARDLTGEYYGYTF. The CDR3 region has the DNA TGCAGTGCTAGAGATCTGACGGGGGAGTACTATGGCTACACCTTC.

This rearrangement joins TRBV5-1 to TRBJ2-7; D ambiguous. TRBJ2-5 matches the DNA end more closely, so the J call is doubtful. The CDR3 loop spans 13 amino acids. Germline assignment: CDR1 SGHRS and CDR2 YFSETQ. CDR3 sequence (DNA): TGCGCCAGCAGCTTGGGCGGACCGACGACCCAGTACTTC. This sequence encodes CASSLGGPTTQYF.

The V call is TRBV10-3, the J call TRBJ1-2, with TRBD1 as a possible D gene (5 bases). Germline V gene data show CDR1 as ENHRY and CDR2 as SYGVKD. The CDR3 length is 14 residues. Trimming stripped 2 bases from V and 2 bases from J, with 9 bases between. As DNA, the CDR3 is TGTGCCATCAGTGAGACAGGTCTCAACTATGGCTACACCTTC. Translating gives CAISETGLNYGYTF.

As regards this clonotype: One end of the junction varies from germline; a read error may be responsible. This chain connects TRBV10-3 to TRBJ2-6, with 7 bases matching TRBD1. CDR3 length: 18 residues. CDR1 is ENHRY and CDR2 is SYGVKD in the germline V gene. The CDR3 DNA reads TGTGCCATCAGTGAGCCGGGACAGTTGGGCTCTGGGGCCAACGTCCCGACTTTC. It encodes CAISEPGQLGSGANVPTF.

The rearrangement links TRBV7-2 to TRBJ2-3, with a possible D match to TRBD2 (6 bases). V was shortened by 4 bases and J by 6 bases, with 26 bases between the two germline ends. This CDR3 has 18 amino acids. Germline CDR1 SGHTA, CDR2 FQGNSA. The CDR3 region has the DNA TGTGCCAGCAGCTCCCCAGAACTCCGGGGGTTGATGGCGGATACGCAGTATTTT. Its translation: CASSSPELRGLMADTQYF.

The chain uses TRBV29-1 and TRBJ2-1; weak D call: TRBD1 (6 bases). Germline values: CDR1 SQVTM, CDR2 ANQGSEA. V lost 7 bases, J lost 8 bases, and 18 bases lay in between. The CDR3 is made up of 13 amino acids. The CDR3 is CSGRLQGVDEQFF. The DNA for the CDR3 is TGCAGCGGCCGGCTACAGGGAGTCGATGAGCAGTTCTTC.

This chain uses TRBV4-3 with TRBJ2-7, with D perhaps TRBD1 or TRBD2 (6 bases each). The CDR3 contains 17 residues. V lost 3 bases and J 2 bases, leaving 20 bases between the germline ends. Germline lookup yields CDR1 LGHNA and CDR2 YSLEER. The CDR3 nucleotides are TGCGCCAGCAGCCATGGGACCGGGGGCCTATCAACCTACGAGCAGTACTTC. Translated: CASSHGTGGLSTYEQYF.

This clonotype was observed a handful of times. The V and J genes are TRBV6-5 and TRBJ1-2, with a weak D call TRBD1 (5 bases). The CDR3 extends over 14 amino acids. CDR1 MNHEY and CDR2 SVGAGI come from the germline V gene. V lost 5 bases and J 9 bases, leaving 19 bases between the germline ends. Here the CDR3 DNA reads TGTGCCAGCAGTCCCGCGGGCAGGGTCGGTCGCTACACCTTC. Its protein product is CASSPAGRVGRYTF.